These 27 T cell receptor beta chains share one sample of origin, sequenced in a study of cytomegalovirus exposure and HLA in healthy donors. PCR used 60 Vbeta primers and 13 Jbeta primers. Sequencing was performed with immunoSEQ multiplex PCR; in TCRdb, only in-frame clones are kept and a portion is missing. The data contain over 70,000 clones, 76% of them singletons. The sequenced sample was PBMCs. The receptors stem from a male donor in good health and CMV-seronegative.

The chain joins TRBV19 to TRBJ1-1; 7 bases agree with TRBD1. CDR3 length equals 15 residues. In germline, CDR1 is LNHDA, CDR2 SQIVND (reference sequence). Trimming took 5 bases from V and 9 from J; bases not matched to a gene: 15. CDR3 in amino acids: CASSRSDRDLRQAFF. The CDR3 coding sequence is TGTGCCAGTAGTCGCTCCGACAGGGACTTACGTCAAGCTTTCTTT.

This chain joins TRBV29-1 and TRBJ2-3; weak D call: TRBD1 (8 bases). With 3 bases removed from V and 5 bases from J, the gap between germline ends came to 12 bases. The CDR3 extends over 13 amino acids. Germline V gene lookup returns CDR1 SQVTM and CDR2 ANQGSEA. This CDR3 reads CSVDHRGGDTQYF. The CDR3 DNA is TGCAGCGTTGACCACAGGGGGGGAGATACGCAGTATTTT.

This chain connects TRBV28 to TRBJ1-6; D perhaps matches TRBD1 (6 bases). The CDR3 is made up of 14 amino acids. Germline V gene lookup returns CDR1 MDHEN and CDR2 SYDVKM. Trimming cost V 0 bases and J 11 bases, with 11 bases left between them. The CDR3, as DNA: TGTGCCAGCAGTTTATGGGGACATGGGGCACCCCTCCACTTT. Protein: CASSLWGHGAPLHF.

The chain combines TRBV7-2 with TRBJ2-3; no clear D gene. The V end was cut by 2 bases, the J end by 3 bases, with 9 bases between. This CDR3 spans 14 amino acids. Germline assignment: CDR1 SGHTA and CDR2 FQGNSA. The CDR3 region is CASSLLYLTDTQYF. The DNA for the CDR3 is TGTGCCAGCAGCTTATTGTACTTGACAGATACGCAGTATTTT.

This sequence joins TRBV6-4 and TRBJ2-2; D unresolved. CDR1 is MRHNA and CDR2 is SNTAGT in the germline V gene. The CDR3 sequence is 15 residues long. The ends were cut back, 3 bases at V and 1 base at J, with 9 bases in the middle. Here the CDR3 reads CASSEASMNTGELFF. The DNA for the CDR3 is TGTGCCAGCAGTGAAGCTAGTATGAACACCGGGGAGCTGTTTTTT.

The chain joins TRBV19 to TRBJ1-2; D may be TRBD1 (5 bases). The CDR3 length is 15 residues. The germline V and J ends were trimmed by 5 bases and 5 bases, with 18 bases remaining between them. CDR1 is LNHDA, CDR2 SQIVND, per germline (reference sequence). The CDR3 DNA reads TGTGCCAGTAGTTCCGACACGAGACAGCCTTATGGCTACACCTTC. The encoded protein is CASSSDTRQPYGYTF. The full variable domain, its missing parts supplied by reference TRBV19 and TRBJ1-2, is DGGITQSPKYLFRKEGQNVTLSCEQNLNHDAMYWYRQDPGQGLRLIYYSQIVNDFQKGDIAEGYSVSREKKESFPLTVTSAQKNPTAFYLCASSSDTRQPYGYTFGSGTRLTVV.

This chain joins TRBV7-6 and TRBJ2-7; D remains ambiguous. The CDR3 contains 12 residues. Per the germline V gene, CDR1 is SGHVS and CDR2 is FNYEAQ. V was cut by 2 bases and J by 5 bases, with 7 bases left in between. CDR3 in DNA: TGTGCCAGCAGCTTAAGTTGGCACGAGCAGTACTTC. Protein product: CASSLSWHEQYF.

This clone was observed once. The chain joins TRBV4-2 to TRBJ2-4; a weak D match, TRBD1 (6 bases). CDR1 is LGHNA and CDR2 is YNFKEQ in the germline V gene. Trimming removed 1 base at V and 3 bases at J, with 16 bases between. The CDR3 runs 17 residues. CDR3 coding DNA: TGTGCCAGCAGCCAAGGACAGGCGTCGCTAGTCAAAAACATTCAGTACTTC. Translation: CASSQGQASLVKNIQYF.

CDR3 sequence reads: CASSQDRVSVAISGQPQHF. Written as DNA, the CDR3 is TGTGCCAGCAGCCAGGACAGGGTTTCAGTAGCGATATCGGGTCAGCCCCAGCATTTT. The V gene is TRBV14, the J gene TRBJ1-5, with 8 bases identical to TRBD1. The germline V gene encodes CDR1 SGHDN and CDR2 FVKESK. V gave up 3 bases and J gave up 6 bases; unmatched junction bases: 19. The CDR3 spans 19 residues.

V and J are TRBV5-1 and TRBJ2-2; 8 nucleotides match TRBD2. With V trimmed by 4 bases and J by 6 bases, 11 bases remained unmatched. Germline CDR1 reads SGHRS; CDR2 reads YFSETQ. The length of the CDR3 is 16 residues. The CDR3 here is CASSLERGFGAGELFF. CDR3 nucleotides: TGCGCCAGCAGCCTTGAGCGGGGGTTTGGGGCCGGGGAGCTGTTTTTT.

The gene calls are TRBV6-5 and TRBJ1-2; 7 bases match TRBD1. Germline V lookup: CDR1 MNHEY, CDR2 SVGAGI. V gave up 7 bases and J gave up 8 bases; unmatched junction bases: 13. The CDR3 covers 14 residues. The CDR3 DNA sequence: TGTGCCAGCACCCCCCCAGGGGGGAAGGGAGGCTACACCTTC. Protein product: CASTPPGGKGGYTF.

This clone ranks as medium-sized (0.01 to 0.1%). The rearrangement joins TRBV7-9 to TRBJ1-3, with D possibly TRBD1 on 6 matching bases. The CDR3 runs 16 residues. V was pared by 1 base and J by 2 bases, with 12 bases between. In germline, CDR1 is SEHNR, CDR2 FQNEAQ (reference sequence). CDR3: CASSLGGQLTGNTIYF. CDR3 nucleotides: TGTGCCAGCAGCTTAGGAGGACAGTTAACTGGAAACACCATATATTTT. The whole variable domain, remainder taken from reference TRBV7-9 and TRBJ1-3, is DTGVSQNPRHKITKRGQNVTFRCDPISEHNRLYWYRQTLGQGPEFLTYFQNEAQLEKSRLLSDRFSAERPKGSFSTLEIQRTEQGDSAMYLCASSLGGQLTGNTIYFGEGSWLTVV.

The V and J genes are TRBV7-2 and TRBJ1-2; TRBD1 matches at 7 bases. V was pared by 5 bases and J by 8 bases, with 5 bases of the junction left unmatched. This CDR3 has 12 residues. In germline, CDR1 is SGHTA, CDR2 FQGNSA. CDR3 sequence reads: CASSRDRVGYTF. The CDR3 nucleotides read TGTGCCAGCAGCAGAGACAGGGTCGGCTACACCTTC.

This clone has a handful of counts. The CDR3 sequence is CASSLVGTEEAFF. The DNA of the CDR3 is TGTGCCAGCAGCTTAGTAGGGACAGAAGAAGCTTTCTTT. V and J are TRBV7-3 and TRBJ1-1; 7 nucleotides align to TRBD1. The CDR3 contains 13 residues. In germline, CDR1 is SGHTA, CDR2 FQGTGA. V gave up 2 bases and J gave up 8 bases; unmatched junction bases: 5.

The chain links TRBV5-1 to TRBJ1-2; D may be TRBD1 (5 bases). CDR3 length: 15 residues. Trimming left V 0 bases short and J 4 bases short, with 13 bases between. Per the germline V gene, CDR1 is SGHRS and CDR2 is YFSETQ. The CDR3 nucleotides read TGCGCCAGCAGCTTGGCAGGTATCCAGGGCTATGGCTACACCTTC. Its translation is CASSLAGIQGYGYTF.

The chain combines TRBV7-2 with TRBJ2-1, with TRBD2 as a possible D gene (6 bases). Germline CDR1 SGHTA, CDR2 FQGNSA. This CDR3 region has 16 residues. Trimming removed 4 bases at V and 6 bases at J, with 19 bases between. The CDR3 DNA is TGTGCCAGCAGCTCGAGAACTTTCGGGGGTGTCAATGAGCAGTTCTTC. This encodes CASSSRTFGGVNEQFF. Variable domain in full (rest from reference TRBV7-2 and TRBJ2-1): GAGVSQSPSNKVTEKGKDVELRCDPISGHTALYWYRQSLGQGLEFLIYFQGNSAPDKSGLPSDRFSAERTGGSVSTLTIQRTQQEDSAVYLCASSSRTFGGVNEQFFGPGTRLTVL.

This chain connects TRBV28 to TRBJ2-3; TRBD2 is a possible D gene (6 bases). This CDR3 has 15 residues. Germline V gene sequence: CDR1 MDHEN, CDR2 SYDVKM. The ends were cut back, 10 bases at V and 5 bases at J, with 22 bases in the middle. The CDR3 loop reads CATISGYPFVDTQYF. CDR3 DNA sequence: TGTGCCACCATTAGCGGATACCCGTTTGTAGATACGCAGTATTTT.

This clone was seen only a few times. The V gene is TRBV6-6, the J gene TRBJ2-7, with 7 bases lining up with TRBD1. This CDR3 has 12 amino acids. V gave up 6 bases and J gave up 6 bases; unmatched junction bases: 5. Germline CDR1 is MNHNY and CDR2 is SVGAGI (reference sequence). The CDR3 DNA is TGTGCCAGCAGACAAGACAGGGTCGAGCAGTACTTC. It specifies CASRQDRVEQYF.

Only one count was recorded for this clone. The chain links TRBV29-1 to TRBJ2-5; the D is unclear. The CDR3 is 14 amino acids. The germline V gene encodes CDR1 SQVTM and CDR2 ANQGSEA. V gave up 1 base and J gave up 3 bases, with 12 bases separating them. The CDR3 sequence is CSVEGALLKETQYF. CDR3 nucleotides: TGCAGCGTTGAAGGAGCGTTGCTAAAAGAGACCCAGTACTTC.

The rearrangement links TRBV5-1 to TRBJ2-7, with 7 bases fitting TRBD2. The CDR3 extends over 15 amino acids. Per germline, CDR1 SGHRS and CDR2 YFSETQ. V lost 3 bases and J lost 2; bases outside the gene matches: 8. CDR3 residues: CASSSTWGGTYEQYF. The CDR3 bases are TGCGCCAGCAGCTCCACGTGGGGGGGAACCTACGAGCAGTACTTC.

V is TRBV27 and J is TRBJ2-7, with TRBD1 matching over 7 bases. V was pared by 0 bases and J by 4 bases, with 6 bases of the junction left unmatched. The germline CDR1 and CDR2 sequences are MNHEY and SMNVEV (reference sequence). The CDR3 totals 15 residues. CDR3 in amino acids: CASSLSRGGRYEQYF. CDR3 in DNA: TGTGCCAGCAGTTTATCGCGAGGGGGCCGTTACGAGCAGTACTTC.

V is TRBV29-1 and J is TRBJ2-7; possibly TRBD2 for D (6 bases). With 6 bases removed from V and 4 bases from J, the gap between germline ends came to 16 bases. There are 13 residues in the CDR3. The germline CDR1 and CDR2 sequences are SQVTM and ANQGSEA. CDR3 sequence reads: CSVLTSGGYEQYF. The CDR3 DNA reads TGCAGCGTCCTGACTAGTGGGGGTTACGAGCAGTACTTC.

Note on this clone: One junction end disagrees with the germline gene, perhaps due to a read error. CDR3 in amino acids: CASSLKECPSF. The DNA of the CDR3 is TGTGCCAGCAGCTTAAAGGAGTGTCCTTCGTTC. The V call is TRBV7-9, the J call TRBJ2-7, with D hard to call. Per germline, CDR1 SEHNR and CDR2 FQNEAQ (reference sequence). CDR3 length equals 11 residues.

This clone was picked up one time. This chain connects TRBV4-3 to TRBJ1-1; no clear D gene. The CDR3 runs 15 residues. Trimming pared 1 base from V and 1 base from J, leaving 10 bases between. Germline values: CDR1 LGHNA, CDR2 YSLEER. DNA of the CDR3: TGCGCCAGCAGCCAAGCCACGGTAAGGAACACTGAAGCTTTCTTT. Encoded protein: CASSQATVRNTEAFF.

On this clone: The same CDR3 is also encoded by other DNA sequences in this sample. For the CDR3, the DNA is TGTGCCAGCAGCGTAGGGCAGGGAGAGACCCAGTACTTC. Protein: CASSVGQGETQYF. J is TRBJ2-5 and V is TRBV9, with D perhaps TRBD1 (5 bases). Germline assignment: CDR1 SGDLS and CDR2 YYNGEE. The CDR3 contains 13 residues. Deletions cut 0 bases from V and 4 bases from J, with 7 bases between.

The chain carries TRBV19 and TRBJ2-7; D might be TRBD1 (7 bases). This CDR3 spans 14 amino acids. In germline, CDR1 is LNHDA, CDR2 SQIVND (reference sequence). V lost 3 bases, J lost 3 bases, and 12 bases lay in between. The DNA of the CDR3 is TGTGCCAGTAGTATTCACAGGGGAGGCTACGAGCAGTACTTC. Protein product: CASSIHRGGYEQYF. Full variable domain (rest looked up from reference TRBV19 and TRBJ2-7): DGGITQSPKYLFRKEGQNVTLSCEQNLNHDAMYWYRQDPGQGLRLIYYSQIVNDFQKGDIAEGYSVSREKKESFPLTVTSAQKNPTAFYLCASSIHRGGYEQYFGPGTRLTVT.

The chain combines TRBV9 with TRBJ1-5; D unresolved. Trimming removed 0 bases at V and 6 bases at J, with 10 bases between. CDR3 length equals 14 residues. Germline V lookup: CDR1 SGDLS, CDR2 YYNGEE. CDR3 in amino acids: CASSVGQVGQPQHF. DNA for the CDR3: TGTGCCAGCAGCGTAGGGCAGGTGGGTCAGCCCCAGCATTTT. The complete variable domain, with remaining parts taken from reference TRBV9 and TRBJ1-5, reads DSGVTQTPKHLITATGQRVTLRCSPRSGDLSVYWYQQSLDQGLQFLIQYYNGEERAKGNILERFSAQQFPDLHSELNLSSLELGDSALYFCASSVGQVGQPQHFGDGTRLSIL.